This is a list of T cell receptor beta chains from one sample in a study of CD8+CD57+ T cells in acquired aplastic anemia. TCRdb re-analysed the reads in MiXCR, keeping a single row per CDR3 protein. The sample yields roughly 200,000 distinct CDR3 sequences, roughly 60% seen once. What was sequenced was sorted CD4+, CD8+, or CD8+CD57+ T cells (not recorded which) from PBMCs. The receptors shown here come from a human donor with aplastic anemia. Both conserved end residues are part of each CDR3. Fields, in order: J gene, CDR3 length, D gene, clone size, V gene, CDR3 protein, CDR3 DNA. A D gene is named only where the DNA matches it firmly. A clone size is listed for some rows: how often the clone was seen (once, few, many), or a class if it is expanded.

j_gene: TRBJ1-1; len: 15; d_gene: .; abundance: .; v_gene: TRBV5-1; CDR3aa: CASSPTPGINTEAFF; CDR3nt: TGCGCCAGCAGCCCTACACCGGGGATAAACACTGAAGCTTTCTTT
j_gene: TRBJ2-2; len: 17; d_gene: TRBD2; abundance: many; v_gene: TRBV5-1; CDR3aa: CASSSSPGTTNTGELFF; CDR3nt: TGCGCCAGCAGCTCATCCCCCGGGACTACGAACACCGGGGAGCTGTTTTTT
j_gene: TRBJ2-7; len: 14; d_gene: .; abundance: .; v_gene: TRBV19; CDR3aa: CASSEGFGSYEQYF; CDR3nt: TGTGCCAGTTCGGAGGGATTTGGGTCCTACGAGCAGTACTTC
j_gene: TRBJ2-7; len: 12; d_gene: .; abundance: few; v_gene: TRBV19; CDR3aa: CASIGRSYEQYF; CDR3nt: TGTGCCAGTATTGGCAGATCCTACGAGCAGTACTTC
j_gene: TRBJ1-2; len: 14; d_gene: .; abundance: once; v_gene: TRBV7-2; CDR3aa: CASSLGSDSYGYTF; CDR3nt: TGTGCCAGCAGCTTAGGGTCGGATAGCTATGGCTACACCTTC
j_gene: TRBJ2-3; len: 10; d_gene: .; abundance: few; v_gene: TRBV29-1; CDR3aa: CSAQGNTQYF; CDR3nt: TGCAGCGCCCAGGGGAATACGCAGTATTTT
j_gene: TRBJ2-5; len: 15; d_gene: .; abundance: .; v_gene: TRBV9; CDR3aa: CASSSSRNPRETQYF; CDR3nt: TGTGCCAGCAGCTCTAGCAGAAACCCAAGGGAGACCCAGTACTTC
j_gene: TRBJ1-1; len: 16; d_gene: .; abundance: .; v_gene: TRBV4-3; CDR3aa: CASSQSRRGPGTEAFF; CDR3nt: TGCGCCAGCAGCCAATCGAGGAGGGGCCCGGGCACTGAAGCTTTCTTT
j_gene: TRBJ2-4; len: 14; d_gene: .; abundance: .; v_gene: TRBV29-1; CDR3aa: CSVEDGGRPYVQYF; CDR3nt: TGCAGCGTCGAAGATGGGGGGCGTCCGTACGTTCAGTACTTC
j_gene: TRBJ1-1; len: 13; d_gene: .; abundance: .; v_gene: TRBV7-2; CDR3aa: CASSFYRDTEAFF; CDR3nt: TGTGCCAGCAGCTTTTATAGGGACACTGAAGCTTTCTTT
j_gene: TRBJ2-3; len: 15; d_gene: TRBD2; abundance: .; v_gene: TRBV18; CDR3aa: CASSPSGGPTGTQYF; CDR3nt: TGTGCCAGCTCACCTAGCGGGGGGCCCACAGGTACGCAGTATTTT
j_gene: TRBJ2-1; len: 13; d_gene: .; abundance: .; v_gene: TRBV7-3; CDR3aa: CASSFRDVDEQFF; CDR3nt: TGTGCCAGCAGCTTCCGGGACGTCGATGAGCAGTTCTTC
j_gene: TRBJ2-3; len: 14; d_gene: .; abundance: .; v_gene: TRBV7-6; CDR3aa: CASSLGPFTDTQYF; CDR3nt: TGTGCCAGCAGCTTAGGTCCCTTCACAGATACGCAGTATTTT
j_gene: TRBJ2-7; len: 15; d_gene: TRBD2; abundance: few; v_gene: TRBV7-8; CDR3aa: CATSDSTSGGYEQYF; CDR3nt: TGTGCCACCAGTGACTCAACTAGCGGGGGGTACGAGCAGTACTTC
j_gene: TRBJ2-7; len: 15; d_gene: TRBD2; abundance: .; v_gene: TRBV10-3; CDR3aa: CAISPGLAGTYEQYF; CDR3nt: TGTGCCATCAGTCCCGGACTAGCGGGTACCTACGAGCAGTACTTC
j_gene: TRBJ2-3; len: 15; d_gene: .; abundance: .; v_gene: TRBV5-1; CDR3aa: CASSLDAFLPDTQYF; CDR3nt: TGCGCCAGCAGCTTGGATGCCTTCCTCCCAGATACGCAGTATTTT
j_gene: TRBJ2-7; len: 13; d_gene: .; abundance: .; v_gene: TRBV10-1; CDR3aa: CASSAAPSYEQYF; CDR3nt: TGCGCCAGCAGCGCTGCCCCTTCCTACGAGCAGTACTTC
j_gene: TRBJ2-3; len: 12; d_gene: .; abundance: .; v_gene: TRBV2; CDR3aa: CASRGFTDTQYF; CDR3nt: TGTGCCAGTCGGGGGTTCACAGATACGCAGTATTTT
j_gene: TRBJ2-7; len: 16; d_gene: TRBD2; abundance: .; v_gene: TRBV7-6; CDR3aa: CASSLGSLAGAYEQYF; CDR3nt: TGTGCCAGCAGCTTAGGATCCCTAGCGGGGGCCTACGAGCAGTACTTC
j_gene: TRBJ2-7; len: 14; d_gene: .; abundance: .; v_gene: TRBV6-5; CDR3aa: CASSYTAGPYEQYF; CDR3nt: TGTGCCAGCAGTTACACGGCAGGGCCATACGAGCAGTACTTC
j_gene: TRBJ2-5; len: 15; d_gene: .; abundance: .; v_gene: TRBV10-2; CDR3aa: CASSDLAEYQETQYF; CDR3nt: TGCGCCAGCAGTGACTTAGCCGAGTACCAAGAGACCCAGTACTTC
j_gene: TRBJ2-7; len: 12; d_gene: TRBD2; abundance: .; v_gene: TRBV6-5; CDR3aa: CASSYGGGEQYF; CDR3nt: TGTGCCAGCAGTTACGGGGGGGGGGAGCAGTACTTC
j_gene: TRBJ2-7; len: 12; d_gene: .; abundance: .; v_gene: TRBV29-1; CDR3aa: CSVIFSRYEQYF; CDR3nt: TGCAGCGTTATATTCTCGCGGTACGAGCAGTACTTC
j_gene: TRBJ1-2; len: 14; d_gene: .; abundance: .; v_gene: TRBV7-8; CDR3aa: CASRTPGLNHGYTF; CDR3nt: TGTGCCAGCAGGACACCGGGACTCAACCATGGCTACACCTTC
j_gene: TRBJ2-7; len: 12; d_gene: TRBD1; abundance: .; v_gene: TRBV5-1; CDR3aa: CASSLGRGRPYF; CDR3nt: TGCGCCAGCAGCTTGGGTAGGGGGCGCCCGTACTTC
j_gene: TRBJ1-3; len: 15; d_gene: .; abundance: .; v_gene: TRBV6-5; CDR3aa: CASSPSWVSGNTIYF; CDR3nt: TGTGCCAGCAGCCCTTCTTGGGTATCCGGAAACACCATATATTTT
j_gene: TRBJ1-4; len: 15; d_gene: .; abundance: .; v_gene: TRBV2; CDR3aa: CASRDPGTLYEKLFF; CDR3nt: TGTGCCAGCAGAGACCCCGGGACACTTTATGAAAAACTGTTTTTT
j_gene: TRBJ1-1; len: 14; d_gene: .; abundance: .; v_gene: TRBV7-9; CDR3aa: CASSLNGLNTEAFF; CDR3nt: TGTGCCAGCAGCTTAAACGGTCTAAACACTGAAGCTTTCTTT
j_gene: TRBJ2-7; len: 14; d_gene: TRBD1; abundance: .; v_gene: TRBV20-1; CDR3aa: CSARGGQGPKEQYF; CDR3nt: TGCAGTGCTAGAGGGGGACAGGGCCCCAAGGAGCAGTACTTC
j_gene: TRBJ2-3; len: 15; d_gene: .; abundance: once; v_gene: TRBV5-1; CDR3aa: CASSSQGRGADTQYF; CDR3nt: TGCGCCAGCAGCTCACAGGGGAGGGGAGCAGATACGCAGTATTTT
j_gene: TRBJ1-5; len: 13; d_gene: .; abundance: .; v_gene: TRBV29-1; CDR3aa: CSVEVTANQPQHF; CDR3nt: TGCAGCGTTGAGGTGACAGCTAATCAGCCCCAGCATTTT
j_gene: TRBJ2-5; len: 17; d_gene: TRBD1; abundance: few; v_gene: TRBV15; CDR3aa: CATSRPFPGQGKETQYF; CDR3nt: TGTGCCACCAGCAGACCATTTCCGGGACAGGGGAAAGAGACCCAGTACTTC
j_gene: TRBJ2-7; len: 11; d_gene: .; abundance: .; v_gene: TRBV12-3/TRBV12-4; CDR3aa: CASRGPAGQYF; CDR3nt: TGTGCCAGCAGGGGCCCGGCAGGGCAGTACTTC
j_gene: TRBJ2-3; len: 15; d_gene: TRBD2; abundance: once; v_gene: TRBV20-1; CDR3aa: CSARASGGAADTQYF; CDR3nt: TGCAGTGCTAGGGCTAGCGGGGGGGCAGCAGATACGCAGTATTTT
j_gene: TRBJ2-1; len: 16; d_gene: TRBD2; abundance: .; v_gene: TRBV9; CDR3aa: CASSVGTLAGLDEQFF; CDR3nt: TGTGCCAGCAGCGTAGGAACCCTAGCGGGACTCGATGAGCAGTTCTTC
j_gene: TRBJ2-1; len: 15; d_gene: TRBD2; abundance: few; v_gene: TRBV2; CDR3aa: CASGGTSGMGNEQFF; CDR3nt: TGTGCCAGCGGGGGGACTAGCGGGATGGGGAATGAGCAGTTCTTC
j_gene: TRBJ1-1; len: 15; d_gene: .; abundance: .; v_gene: TRBV11-2; CDR3aa: CASSSRRVGNTEAFF; CDR3nt: TGTGCCAGCAGCTCCCGGAGGGTCGGGAACACTGAAGCTTTCTTT
j_gene: TRBJ2-3; len: 14; d_gene: .; abundance: .; v_gene: TRBV12-3/TRBV12-4; CDR3aa: CASSLLSGTDTQYF; CDR3nt: TGTGCCAGCAGTTTATTAAGTGGTACAGATACGCAGTATTTT
j_gene: TRBJ1-1; len: 13; d_gene: .; abundance: .; v_gene: TRBV5-1; CDR3aa: CVSSLSQNTEAFF; CDR3nt: TGCGTCAGCAGCTTGTCACAGAACACTGAAGCTTTCTTT
j_gene: TRBJ2-5; len: 13; d_gene: .; abundance: few; v_gene: TRBV7-2; CDR3aa: CASSENRDKPQYF; CDR3nt: TGTGCCAGCAGCGAAAACAGGGATAAGCCCCAGTACTTC
j_gene: TRBJ2-3; len: 16; d_gene: .; abundance: .; v_gene: TRBV29-1; CDR3aa: CSGIDPLYDITDTQYF; CDR3nt: TGCAGCGGGATTGACCCCCTCTATGACATCACAGATACGCAGTATTTT
j_gene: TRBJ2-3; len: 11; d_gene: .; abundance: .; v_gene: TRBV6-2/TRBV6-3; CDR3aa: CASSFEVTQYF; CDR3nt: TGTGCCAGCAGTTTCGAGGTTACGCAGTATTTT
j_gene: TRBJ1-5; len: 11; d_gene: .; abundance: .; v_gene: TRBV5-1; CDR3aa: CASSLLQPQHF; CDR3nt: TGCGCCAGCAGCTTACTTCAGCCCCAGCATTTT
j_gene: TRBJ2-5; len: 12; d_gene: .; abundance: few; v_gene: TRBV20-1; CDR3aa: CSAFRVVETQYF; CDR3nt: TGCAGTGCTTTCAGGGTGGTAGAGACCCAGTACTTC
j_gene: TRBJ2-3; len: 14; d_gene: .; abundance: .; v_gene: TRBV5-1; CDR3aa: CASREGQNTDTQYF; CDR3nt: TGCGCCAGCAGGGAAGGGCAGAACACAGATACGCAGTATTTT
j_gene: TRBJ2-7; len: 14; d_gene: TRBD1; abundance: .; v_gene: TRBV29-1; CDR3aa: CSVDPGQGAYEQYF; CDR3nt: TGCAGCGTCGACCCGGGACAGGGTGCCTACGAGCAGTACTTC
j_gene: TRBJ1-2; len: 16; d_gene: TRBD1; abundance: .; v_gene: TRBV19; CDR3aa: CASSTPGQGRFDGYTF; CDR3nt: TGTGCCAGTAGTACCCCCGGACAGGGGAGGTTCGATGGCTACACCTTC
j_gene: TRBJ2-7; len: 13; d_gene: TRBD2; abundance: .; v_gene: TRBV7-3; CDR3aa: CASSFAGAGEQYF; CDR3nt: TGTGCCAGCAGCTTTGCCGGAGCGGGGGAGCAGTACTTC
j_gene: TRBJ2-7; len: 12; d_gene: .; abundance: .; v_gene: TRBV5-4; CDR3aa: CASSWGPVEQYF; CDR3nt: TGTGCCAGCAGCTGGGGGCCAGTCGAGCAGTACTTC